A few counts support the clone carrying this TCR beta chain. The antigen is not known. This sample stems from a study of blood T cells in healthy people across ages. The CDR3 runs 18 residues. Germline V lookup: CDR1 MGHRA, CDR2 YSYEKL. V was pared by 4 bases and J by 5 bases, with 23 bases between. The use of a sample-barcoded 5' primer and a J-beta primer mix characterized a second PCR of about 6 to 11 cycles. Any given sample supplied a minimum of 3 million CDR3-containing paired-end reads. One entry per CDR3 protein, called by TCRdb with MiXCR from the 5' RACE reads. The data hold about 1.4 million distinct CDR3 sequences, with approximately 60% observed a single time. Whole-study findings and limits: The recorded TCR beta diversity per million T cells decreased in a roughly linear manner with age.

Source material: blood. The rearrangement links TRBV4-1 to TRBJ2-2, with D possibly called TRBD1 or TRBD2 (5 bases each). The receptor was isolated from a young man in good health. CDR3 coding DNA: TGCGCCAGCAGCCGGTATCCGGGACGGCCTCTGAGGACCGGGGAGCTGTTTTTT. This encodes CASSRYPGRPLRTGELFF.